A single sample is the source of the 18 T cell receptor beta chains below, sequenced in a study of blood T cell repertoires in COVID-19. The table came from immunoSEQ multiplex PCR; TCRdb's copy has only in-frame clones and leaves some out. Seen here are fewer than 60,000 clones, more than 75% observed once, and the top ten hold approximately 6%. Sequenced input: peripheral blood. All receptors come from a woman aged 55 to 70 with COVID-19, enrolled during active disease.

This rearrangement joins TRBV11-2 to TRBJ1-6; D gene unclear. Germline CDR1 is SGHAT and CDR2 is FQNNGV. V dropped 1 base and J dropped 9 bases, with 7 bases sitting between them. This CDR3 is built from 13 residues. The CDR3 protein is CASSLGNSSPLHF. The CDR3 DNA sequence: TGTGCCAGCAGCTTAGGTAACAGTTCACCCCTCCACTTT.

The chain employs TRBV3-1 (or the pseudogene TRBV3-2) and TRBJ2-1; 7 bases fit TRBD1. CDR3 length: 15 residues. Germline CDR1 LGHDT, CDR2 YNNKEL (reference sequence). J lost 1 base, V lost 4 bases, and 4 bases had no gene match. The CDR3 DNA reads TGTGCCAGCAGCCCAGGGGACAGTTCCTACAATGAGCAGTTCTTC. This gives the protein CASSPGDSSYNEQFF.

The chain employs TRBV7-8 and TRBJ2-7; D remains ambiguous. Germline CDR1 SGHVS, CDR2 FQNEAQ. The CDR3 runs 12 residues. V was cut by 5 bases and J by 3 bases, with 8 bases left in between. CDR3 sequence reads: CASSPSYYEQYF. The CDR3 DNA sequence: TGTGCCAGCAGCCCTAGTTACTACGAGCAGTACTTC.

The chain carries TRBV6-2 or TRBV6-3 and TRBJ2-1; TRBD1 aligns across 9 bases. The V gene end was trimmed by 4 bases and the J gene end by 2 bases; junction bases not matched to a gene: 18. The CDR3 totals 20 residues. CDR1 is MNHEY, CDR2 SVGEGT, per germline. CDR3 DNA sequence: TGTGCCAGCAGTTCCCTAAGCCTGGGACAGGGCTCGGGGGCCTACAATGAGCAGTTCTTC. Translating gives CASSSLSLGQGSGAYNEQFF.

The J gene is TRBJ2-1, the V gene TRBV14, with 7 bases identical to TRBD2. Germline V gives CDR1 SGHDN, CDR2 FVKESK. V lost 4 bases, J lost 9 bases, and 12 bases stayed unmatched. This CDR3 spans 15 amino acids. CDR3 bases: TGTGCCAGCAGCCCTTTAGCGGGCCATTTTGTTGAGCAGTTCTTC. Its protein is CASSPLAGHFVEQFF.

The V call is TRBV9, the J call TRBJ1-4; the D is unclear. This CDR3 has 15 amino acids. V lost 3 bases and J 3 bases, leaving 12 bases between the germline ends. From germline, CDR1 is SGDLS and CDR2 YYNGEE. The CDR3 DNA reads as TGTGCCAGCAGCGCAGAGGGAGTAGCTAATGAAAAACTGTTTTTT. It yields the protein CASSAEGVANEKLFF.

The V gene is TRBV5-6, the J gene TRBJ1-2; no firm D call. In germline, CDR1 is SGHDT, CDR2 YYEEEE. Trimming took 0 bases from V and 0 from J, leaving 12 bases between them. The CDR3 has 16 amino acids. CDR3 coding DNA: TGTGCCAGCAGCTTGGGTTCCCAGGTAGCTAACTATGGCTACACCTTC. This translates into CASSLGSQVANYGYTF.

The chain carries TRBV10-2 and TRBJ2-7, with 9 bases fitting TRBD1. Germline CDR1 and CDR2: WSHSY and SAAADI. The trim removed 3 bases at V and 5 bases at J, leaving 2 bases unmatched. The CDR3 contains 13 residues. CDR3 in DNA: TGCGCCAGCAGTGATGGACAGGGGAACGAGCAGTACTTC. This sequence encodes CASSDGQGNEQYF.

The chain couples TRBV6-5 to TRBJ2-7, with D hard to call. The CDR3 is made up of 11 amino acids. CDR1 and CDR2 from the germline V gene are MNHEY and SVGAGI. V was shortened by 7 bases and J by 4 bases, with 8 bases between the two germline ends. CDR3 sequence reads: CASTLKYEQYF. CDR3 coding DNA: TGTGCCAGCACCTTAAAATACGAGCAGTACTTC.

The CDR3 spells CASSSLDRQYQPQHF. Here the CDR3 DNA reads TGTGCCAGTAGTTCTCTCGACAGACAGTATCAGCCCCAGCATTTT. The chain carries TRBV19 and TRBJ1-5; perhaps TRBD1 as D (5 bases). Per germline, CDR1 LNHDA and CDR2 SQIVND (reference sequence). The CDR3 is 15 residues long. V was shortened by 5 bases and J by 5 bases, with 16 bases between the two germline ends.

The V gene is TRBV30, the J gene TRBJ2-1; possibly TRBD1 or TRBD2 for D (9 bases each). Germline V gene lookup returns CDR1 GTSNPN and CDR2 SVGIG (reference sequence). The CDR3 extends over 20 amino acids. Between the trimmed V and J ends, which lost 8 bases and 0 bases, there was a span of 32 bases. CDR3 in amino acids: CAADRGKTSGAKSSYNEQFF. Written as DNA, the CDR3 is TGTGCCGCGGACAGGGGAAAGACTAGCGGAGCCAAGAGCTCCTACAATGAGCAGTTCTTC.

This chain connects TRBV4-2 to TRBJ1-5; maybe TRBD1 (5 bases). Trimming left V 3 bases short and J 3 bases short, with 12 bases between. Germline V gene lookup returns CDR1 LGHNA and CDR2 YNFKEQ. The CDR3 is 15 residues long. The CDR3, as DNA: TGTGCCAGCAGCCAGCTGGGACTGAACAATCAGCCCCAGCATTTT. As protein: CASSQLGLNNQPQHF.

The rearrangement links TRBV7-8 to TRBJ1-1; D gene unclear. From germline, CDR1 is SGHVS and CDR2 FQNEAQ. The CDR3 runs to 14 residues. The V and J ends lost 4 bases and 8 bases respectively, with 17 bases between them. The CDR3 loop is CASSSIGREKEAFF. CDR3 coding DNA: TGTGCCAGCAGCTCAATCGGACGGGAAAAGGAAGCTTTCTTT.

The V call is TRBV2, the J call TRBJ2-2; maybe TRBD1 (5 bases). This CDR3 has 13 residues. Trimming cost V 5 bases and J 6 bases, with 10 bases left between them. The germline V gene encodes CDR1 SNHLY and CDR2 FYNNEI. CDR3 DNA: TGTGCCAGCAGTTTTGACAGATCCGGGGAGCTGTTTTTT. Encoded protein: CASSFDRSGELFF.

CDR3 sequence (DNA): TGTGCCAGCAGTACCGGGACAGGGGGCGTCGAGACCCAGTACTTC. Amino acid sequence: CASSTGTGGVETQYF. The genes are TRBV2 and TRBJ2-5; 12 nucleotides agree with TRBD1. J lost 5 bases, V lost 5 bases, and 6 bases had no gene match. Germline CDR1 SNHLY, CDR2 FYNNEI. The CDR3 loop spans 15 amino acids.

The chain is built from TRBV30 and TRBJ2-5; D uncertain. Germline V gene lookup returns CDR1 GTSNPN and CDR2 SVGIG (reference sequence). Trimming removed 5 bases from V and 5 bases from J, with 15 bases in between. The CDR3 consists of 13 residues. Here the CDR3 DNA reads TGTGCCTGGGTTGAGCTAGGAATGGAGACCCAGTACTTC. Protein sequence: CAWVELGMETQYF.

The chain couples TRBV16 to TRBJ2-1, with 8 bases lining up with TRBD2. In germline, CDR1 is KGHSY, CDR2 FQNENV. The trim removed 0 bases at V and 8 bases at J, leaving 18 bases unmatched. This CDR3 spans 19 amino acids. CDR3 protein: CASSQSRQLTSGYVDEQFF. In DNA form, the CDR3 reads TGTGCCAGCAGCCAATCTCGGCAGCTAACTAGCGGCTATGTAGATGAGCAGTTCTTC.

This sequence joins TRBV5-4 and TRBJ2-2; D not certain. The CDR3 contains 15 residues. Trimming took off 1 base at V and 2 bases at J, with 9 bases between the two ends. From germline, CDR1 is SGHNT and CDR2 YYREEE (reference sequence). The CDR3 DNA follows: TGTGCCAGCAGCTTGTTTCAGGCAAACACCGGGGAGCTGTTTTTT. It translates to CASSLFQANTGELFF. The entire variable domain, with the rest obtained from reference TRBV5-4 and TRBJ2-2, is as follows: ETGVTQSPTHLIKTRGQQVTLRCSSQSGHNTVSWYQQALGQGPQFIFQYYREEENGRGNFPPRFSGLQFPNYSSELNVNALELDDSALYLCASSLFQANTGELFFGEGSRLTVL.